What follows are 10 T cell receptor beta chains derived from one specimen sequenced in a study of cytomegalovirus exposure and HLA in healthy donors. Profiled with immunoSEQ multiplex PCR; TCRdb holds only in-frame clones, not every one. The sample includes just under 75,000 clones, 85% to 95% of them seen just once. Material: PBMCs. All receptors come from a woman under 30 in good health and CMV-seropositive.

The chain couples TRBV9 to TRBJ2-5; 13 bases align to TRBD2. Germline trimming cut 4 bases from V and 5 bases from J; bases unmatched to any gene: 11. In germline, CDR1 is SGDLS, CDR2 YYNGEE. This CDR3 region has 17 residues. The CDR3 nucleotides are TGTGCCAGCAGCCCCTTTTGGACTAGCGGGAGTAGGGAGACCCAGTACTTC. Translating gives CASSPFWTSGSRETQYF.

The J gene is TRBJ1-2, the V gene TRBV29-1, with 10 positions matching TRBD1. J gave up 8 bases and V 7 bases, and 13 bases lay outside the gene matches. The CDR3 spans 14 residues. Germline lookup yields CDR1 SQVTM and CDR2 ANQGSEA. The chain's CDR3 is CSGRGSGQGDGYTF. CDR3 nucleotides: TGCAGCGGCCGGGGATCCGGACAGGGGGACGGCTACACCTTC. Combining the CDR3 with reference TRBV29-1 and TRBJ1-2 gives the whole variable domain SAVISQKPSRDICQRGTSLTIQCQVDSQVTMMFWYRQQPGQSLTLIATANQGSEATYESGFVIDKFPISRPNLTFSTLTVSNMSPEDSSIYLCSGRGSGQGDGYTFGSGTRLTVV.

The V gene is TRBV30, the J gene TRBJ2-7, with D maybe TRBD2 (5 bases). In germline, CDR1 is GTSNPN, CDR2 SVGIG (reference sequence). The CDR3 length is 15 residues. V dropped 4 bases and J dropped 1 base, with 17 bases sitting between them. The CDR3 DNA follows: TGTGCCTGGACCCCCCAGCGAGGGCTGTCCTACGAGCAGTACTTC. Its protein product is CAWTPQRGLSYEQYF.

The chain recombines TRBV18 with TRBJ1-1, with D possibly TRBD1 on 5 matching bases. CDR3 length equals 14 residues. Germline lookup yields CDR1 KGHSH and CDR2 LQKENI. Trimming removed 5 bases from V and 1 base from J, with 11 bases in between. CDR3 amino acids: CASSVGGENTEAFF. The CDR3 DNA follows: TGTGCCAGCTCAGTCGGAGGGGAGAACACTGAAGCTTTCTTT.

The V call is TRBV27, the J call TRBJ2-1, with TRBD2 matching 15 bases. The germline V gene encodes CDR1 MNHEY and CDR2 SMNVEV (reference sequence). CDR3 length: 16 residues. V lost 5 bases and J lost 4; bases outside the gene matches: 3. CDR3 nucleotides: TGTGCCAGCAGTCCGGGACTAGCGGGAGGATACAATGAGCAGTTCTTC. Amino acid sequence: CASSPGLAGGYNEQFF.

The rearrangement links TRBV5-1 to TRBJ2-3; D is undetermined. Between the trimmed V and J ends, which lost 0 bases and 5 bases, there was a span of 13 bases. CDR3 length equals 15 residues. Looked up from germline, CDR1 is SGHRS and CDR2 is YFSETQ. Here the CDR3 DNA reads TGCGCCAGCAGCTTGGGGCAGGTTGGTGGAGATACGCAGTATTTT. Translating it yields CASSLGQVGGDTQYF.

J is TRBJ2-3 and V is TRBV28; TRBD2 might be the D (5 bases). The germline gives CDR1 MDHEN, CDR2 SYDVKM. There are 15 residues in the CDR3. The V end lost 6 bases, the J end lost 1 base, and 14 bases lay between the germline ends. CDR3 region: CASSIARAGTDTQYF. CDR3 nucleotide sequence: TGTGCCAGCAGCATAGCGCGAGCGGGCACAGATACGCAGTATTTT.

The chain couples TRBV5-1 to TRBJ2-5; 9 bases align to TRBD2. Germline V lookup: CDR1 SGHRS, CDR2 YFSETQ. Trimming removed 4 bases from V and 1 base from J; junction bases left unmatched: 2. The CDR3 runs to 14 residues. The CDR3 loop is CASSPTSGQETQYF. In DNA form, the CDR3 reads TGCGCCAGCAGCCCGACTAGCGGCCAAGAGACCCAGTACTTC.

The gene calls are TRBV6-5 and TRBJ1-1; D is possibly TRBD1 (5 bases). The CDR3 totals 13 residues. The V gene lost 6 bases and the J gene lost 1 base, with 9 bases spanning the gap. The V gene's germline CDR1 is MNHEY and CDR2 SVGAGI. The DNA for the CDR3 is TGTGCCAGCAGACGGACACAGAACACTGAAGCTTTCTTT. It codes for CASRRTQNTEAFF.

This chain uses TRBV5-1 with TRBJ1-6; D not resolved. Germline values: CDR1 SGHRS, CDR2 YFSETQ. This CDR3 region has 14 residues. V lost 5 bases and J 7 bases, leaving 13 bases between the germline ends. The CDR3 sequence is CASRQRGNNSPLHF. The CDR3 nucleotides are TGCGCCAGCAGGCAAAGAGGGAACAATTCACCCCTCCACTTT.